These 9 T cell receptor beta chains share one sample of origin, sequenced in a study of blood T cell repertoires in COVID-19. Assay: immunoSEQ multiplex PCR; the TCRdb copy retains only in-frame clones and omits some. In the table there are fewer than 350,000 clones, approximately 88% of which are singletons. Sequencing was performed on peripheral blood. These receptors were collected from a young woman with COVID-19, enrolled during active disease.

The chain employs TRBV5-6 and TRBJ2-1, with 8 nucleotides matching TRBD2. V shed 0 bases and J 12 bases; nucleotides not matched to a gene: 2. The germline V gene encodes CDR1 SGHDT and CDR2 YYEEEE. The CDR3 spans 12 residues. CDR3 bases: TGTGCCAGCAGCTTGGGGCTAGCGGGGCAGTTCTTC. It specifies CASSLGLAGQFF.

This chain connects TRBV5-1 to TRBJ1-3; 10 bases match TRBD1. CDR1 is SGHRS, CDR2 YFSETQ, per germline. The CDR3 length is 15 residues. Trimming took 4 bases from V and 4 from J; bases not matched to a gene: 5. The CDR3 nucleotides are TGCGCCAGCAGCGCGACAGGGGGCGACGGAAACACCATATATTTT. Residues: CASSATGGDGNTIYF.

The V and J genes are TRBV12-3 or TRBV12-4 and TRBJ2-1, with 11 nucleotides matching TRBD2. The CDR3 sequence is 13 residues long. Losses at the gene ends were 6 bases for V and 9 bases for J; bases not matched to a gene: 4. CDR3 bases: TGTGCCAGCAGGCCGACTAGCGGGACTGAGCAGTTCTTC. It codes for CASRPTSGTEQFF.

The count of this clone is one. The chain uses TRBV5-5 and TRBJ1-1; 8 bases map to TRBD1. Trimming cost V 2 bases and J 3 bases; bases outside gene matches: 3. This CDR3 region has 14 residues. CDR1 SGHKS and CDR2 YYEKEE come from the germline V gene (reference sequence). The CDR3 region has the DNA TGTGCCAGCAGCTTTGACAGGGGATACACTGAAGCTTTCTTT. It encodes CASSFDRGYTEAFF.

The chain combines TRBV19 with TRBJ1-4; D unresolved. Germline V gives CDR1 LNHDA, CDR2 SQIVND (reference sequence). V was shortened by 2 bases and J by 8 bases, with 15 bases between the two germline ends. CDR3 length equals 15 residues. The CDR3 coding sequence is TGTGCCAGTAGTATACAGGTTTCGAGAGACGAAAAACTGTTTTTT. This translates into CASSIQVSRDEKLFF.

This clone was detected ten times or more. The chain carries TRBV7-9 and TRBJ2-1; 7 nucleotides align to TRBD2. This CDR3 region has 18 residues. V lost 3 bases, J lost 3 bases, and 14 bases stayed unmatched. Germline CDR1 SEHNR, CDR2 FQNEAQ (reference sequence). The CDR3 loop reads CASSFTSGSRGSYNEQFF. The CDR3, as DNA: TGTGCCAGCAGCTTTACATCCGGCTCGCGGGGGAGCTACAATGAGCAGTTCTTC.

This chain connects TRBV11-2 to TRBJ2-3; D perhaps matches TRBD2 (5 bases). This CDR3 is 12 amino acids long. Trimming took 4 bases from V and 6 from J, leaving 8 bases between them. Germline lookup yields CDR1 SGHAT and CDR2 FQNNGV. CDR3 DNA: TGTGCCAGCAGCTCCGGGGTTGATACGCAGTATTTT. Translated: CASSSGVDTQYF.

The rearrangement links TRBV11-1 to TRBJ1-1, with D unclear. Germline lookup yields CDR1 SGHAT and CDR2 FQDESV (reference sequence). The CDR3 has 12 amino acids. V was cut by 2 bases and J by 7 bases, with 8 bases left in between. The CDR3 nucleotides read TGTGCCAGCAGCTTACAGGAGGTTGAAGCTTTCTTT. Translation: CASSLQEVEAFF.

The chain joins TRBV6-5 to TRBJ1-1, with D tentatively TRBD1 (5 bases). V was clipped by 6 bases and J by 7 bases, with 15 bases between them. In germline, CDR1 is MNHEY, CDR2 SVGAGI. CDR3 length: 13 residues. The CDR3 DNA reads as TGTGCCAGCAGCCTGGGGGAGGCCATTGAAGCTTTCTTT. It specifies CASSLGEAIEAFF.